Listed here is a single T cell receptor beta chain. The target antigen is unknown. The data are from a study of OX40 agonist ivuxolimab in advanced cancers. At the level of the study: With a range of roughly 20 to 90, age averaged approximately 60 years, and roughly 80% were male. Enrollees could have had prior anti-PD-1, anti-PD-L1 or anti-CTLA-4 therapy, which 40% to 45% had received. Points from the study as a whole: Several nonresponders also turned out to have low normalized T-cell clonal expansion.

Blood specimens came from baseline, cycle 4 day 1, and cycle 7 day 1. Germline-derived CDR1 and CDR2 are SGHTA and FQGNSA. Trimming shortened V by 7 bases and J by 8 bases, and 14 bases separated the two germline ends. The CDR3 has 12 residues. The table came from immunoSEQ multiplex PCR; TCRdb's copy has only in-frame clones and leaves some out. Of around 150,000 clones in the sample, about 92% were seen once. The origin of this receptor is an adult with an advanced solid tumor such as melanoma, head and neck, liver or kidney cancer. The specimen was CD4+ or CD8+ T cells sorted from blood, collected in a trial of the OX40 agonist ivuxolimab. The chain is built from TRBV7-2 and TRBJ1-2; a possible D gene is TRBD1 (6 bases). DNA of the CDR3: TGTGCCAGCATCGAACAGGGTTTGGGCTACACCTTC. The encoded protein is CASIEQGLGYTF. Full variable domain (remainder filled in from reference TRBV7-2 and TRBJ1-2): GAGVSQSPSNKVTEKGKDVELRCDPISGHTALYWYRQSLGQGLEFLIYFQGNSAPDKSGLPSDRFSAERTGGSVSTLTIQRTQQEDSAVYLCASIEQGLGYTFGSGTRLTVV.